These 13 T cell receptor beta chains originate from one sample sequenced in a study of blood T cell repertoires in COVID-19. Generated by immunoSEQ multiplex PCR, the TCRdb table keeps only in-frame clones and is missing some. The sample has around 53,000 clones; 70% to 80% are singletons. Sequences were obtained from peripheral blood. These receptors all come from a middle-aged man with active or convalescent COVID-19.

This clone was counted a few times. As DNA, the CDR3 is TGTGCCAGCAGCGCGACATTAGCTAACTATGGCTACACCTTC. It translates to CASSATLANYGYTF. This chain joins TRBV2 and TRBJ1-2; no clear D gene. Germline CDR1 is SNHLY and CDR2 is FYNNEI. The CDR3 spans 14 residues. Trimming removed 6 bases at V and 0 bases at J, with 11 bases between.

This chain links TRBV19 with TRBJ2-2, with 8 nucleotides matching TRBD2. The CDR3 totals 17 residues. V trimming: 2 bases; J trimming: 3 bases; junction bases outside the gene matches: 8. Germline assignment: CDR1 LNHDA and CDR2 SQIVND (reference sequence). This CDR3 is CASSIYGTSGYTGELFF. CDR3 nucleotides: TGTGCCAGTAGTATATACGGAACTAGCGGATACACCGGGGAGCTGTTTTTT.

This chain joins TRBV4-2 and TRBJ1-5; 8 nucleotides match TRBD1. Germline V lookup: CDR1 LGHNA, CDR2 YNFKEQ. There are 16 residues in the CDR3. V lost 3 bases, J lost 5 bases, and 9 bases stayed unmatched. CDR3 loop: CASSQGSTGVDQPQHF. The CDR3 DNA follows: TGTGCCAGCAGCCAGGGATCGACAGGGGTGGATCAGCCCCAGCATTTT.

This clone was seen once. The chain combines TRBV4-1 with TRBJ1-1, with D hard to call. CDR1 MGHRA and CDR2 YSYEKL come from the germline V gene. The CDR3 is 12 residues long. Between the trimmed V and J ends, which lost 5 bases and 6 bases, there was a span of 10 bases. The CDR3 loop reads CASSWGASEAFF. The CDR3 bases are TGCGCCAGCAGCTGGGGAGCCTCTGAAGCTTTCTTT.

In DNA form, the CDR3 reads TGCAGCGCCCAGGGGTCAACTAATGAAAAACTGTTTTTT. Its protein is CSAQGSTNEKLFF. The rearrangement links TRBV29-1 to TRBJ1-4; possibly TRBD1 for D (6 bases). Germline loops: CDR1 SQVTM, CDR2 ANQGSEA. The V end lost 7 bases, the J end lost 0 bases, and 9 bases lay between the germline ends. The CDR3 loop spans 13 amino acids.

The CDR3 is CASSLEGRTFEKLFF. CDR3 DNA: TGCGCCAGCAGCCTAGAGGGCAGAACTTTTGAAAAACTGTTTTTT. The chain uses TRBV5-1 and TRBJ1-4; D call uncertain. The CDR3 sequence is 15 residues long. The V end lost 4 bases, the J end lost 7 bases, and 17 bases lay between the germline ends. Per the germline V gene, CDR1 is SGHRS and CDR2 is YFSETQ.

The chain combines TRBV2 with TRBJ2-3; 9 bases fit TRBD1. The CDR3 is 13 amino acids. Losses at the gene ends were 8 bases for V and 6 bases for J; bases not matched to a gene: 6. From germline, CDR1 is SNHLY and CDR2 FYNNEI. CDR3: CASPGQGRDTQYF. The CDR3 bases are TGTGCCAGCCCGGGACAGGGTAGGGATACGCAGTATTTT.

J is TRBJ2-5 and V is TRBV4-1; D call uncertain. The CDR3 spans 16 residues. The V gene lost 3 bases and the J gene lost 5 bases, with 19 bases spanning the gap. The germline CDR1 and CDR2 sequences are MGHRA and YSYEKL. The DNA for the CDR3 is TGCGCCAGCAGCCATATCCTAGGAATGAGCGTCGAGACCCAGTACTTC. It yields the protein CASSHILGMSVETQYF.

The table lists this clone with a few counts. V and J are TRBV28 and TRBJ1-5; the match to TRBD1 covers 7 bases. CDR3 length equals 11 residues. The germline CDR1 and CDR2 sequences are MDHEN and SYDVKM. Unmatched junction bases numbered 5, after V lost 9 bases and J lost 9 bases. This chain's CDR3 is CAREQGWPQHF. The CDR3 DNA reads as TGTGCCAGGGAACAGGGGTGGCCCCAGCATTTT.

The chain combines TRBV15 with TRBJ2-7, with D possibly TRBD1 on 6 matching bases. V shed 5 bases and J shed 6 bases, with 20 bases lying between them. The germline V gene has CDR1 LNHNV and CDR2 YYDKDF (reference sequence). CDR3 size: 15 residues. The CDR3 spells CATSPAKDSISEQYF. In DNA, the CDR3 is TGTGCCACCAGCCCGGCGAAGGACAGTATAAGCGAGCAGTACTTC.

The CDR3 is CASSQDSTKNIQYF. The DNA of the CDR3 is TGCGCCAGCAGCCAAGACAGCACTAAAAACATTCAGTACTTC. The rearrangement joins TRBV5-1 to TRBJ2-4; weak D call: TRBD1 (5 bases). V was shortened by 4 bases and J by 4 bases, with 12 bases between the two germline ends. The CDR3 sequence is 14 residues long. Per germline, CDR1 SGHRS and CDR2 YFSETQ. The whole variable domain, filled in from reference TRBV5-1 and TRBJ2-4, reads KAGVTQTPRYLIKTRGQQVTLSCSPISGHRSVSWYQQTPGQGLQFLFEYFSETQRNKGNFPGRFSGRQFSNSRSEMNVSTLELGDSALYLCASSQDSTKNIQYFGAGTRLSVL.

This clone occurred a few times. The chain links TRBV6-1 to TRBJ1-6, with D unresolved. CDR1 and CDR2 (germline): MNHNS, SASEGT. The CDR3 is made up of 17 amino acids. The V gene lost 0 bases and the J gene lost 0 bases, with 9 bases spanning the gap. The DNA for the CDR3 is TGTGCCAGCAGTGAAGCGGTGGAGGACTCCTATAATTCACCCCTCCACTTT. It yields the protein CASSEAVEDSYNSPLHF.

The chain uses TRBV5-5 and TRBJ1-2, with 9 bases lining up with TRBD1. After removal of 4 bases from V and 6 bases from J, the junction contained 4 bases not matched to a gene. Germline CDR1 and CDR2: SGHKS and YYEKEE (reference sequence). The CDR3 runs to 13 residues. CDR3: CASSRTGDDGYTF. DNA for the CDR3: TGTGCCAGCAGCAGGACAGGGGACGATGGCTACACCTTC.